The 26 T cell receptor beta chains below were found in one sample sequenced in a study of glioma-infiltrating T cells after dendritic cell vaccination. Sequencing was performed with immunoSEQ multiplex PCR; in TCRdb, only in-frame clones are kept and a portion is missing. The data show tens of thousands of clones, around 90% seen once. The material sequenced was blood, taken before dendritic cell vaccination. These receptors were taken from a human donor with glioblastoma.

A word on this clone: Other nucleotide sequences from this sample produce the same CDR3. V is TRBV5-6 and J is TRBJ2-7; TRBD1 matches at 12 bases. The CDR3 totals 14 residues. With 4 bases clipped from V and 4 bases from J, the junction kept 3 bases outside the gene matches. CDR1 is SGHDT and CDR2 is YYEEEE in the germline V gene. The CDR3 reads CASSLGQGAYEQYF. The CDR3 DNA reads as TGTGCCAGCAGCCTGGGACAGGGGGCTTACGAGCAGTACTTC.

The chain carries TRBV2 and TRBJ2-3; D unclear. The V gene's germline CDR1 is SNHLY and CDR2 FYNNEI. The ends were cut back, 7 bases at V and 5 bases at J, with 13 bases in the middle. CDR3 size: 13 residues. CDR3 DNA: TGTGCCAGCACCCTTAGGCGGTTAGATACGCAGTATTTT. Protein sequence: CASTLRRLDTQYF.

This clone was seen only once. This rearrangement joins TRBV15 to TRBJ1-2; 7 positions agree with TRBD1. V lost 3 bases to trimming and J lost 2 bases; unmatched junction nucleotides: 3. The CDR3 has 14 residues. CDR1 and CDR2 from the germline V gene are LNHNV and YYDKDF (reference sequence). In nucleotides, the CDR3 is TGTGCCACCAGCAGGGAGGGGGCGAACTATGGCTACACCTTC. Amino acid sequence: CATSREGANYGYTF.

This chain links TRBV19 with TRBJ1-5; 11 bases agree with TRBD1. With V trimmed by 7 bases and J by 5 bases, 7 bases remained unmatched. The length of the CDR3 is 15 residues. Germline CDR1 and CDR2: LNHDA and SQIVND (reference sequence). This CDR3 is CASKVRGQGDQPQHF. CDR3 bases: TGTGCCAGTAAGGTTAGGGGACAGGGGGATCAGCCCCAGCATTTT.

This chain links TRBV19 with TRBJ1-2; D may be TRBD1 (6 bases). The ends were cut back, 9 bases at V and 5 bases at J, with 16 bases in the middle. CDR3 length: 13 residues. CDR1 is LNHDA, CDR2 SQIVND, per germline (reference sequence). The chain's CDR3 is CASTGTGQYGYTF. Written as DNA, the CDR3 is TGTGCCAGCACCGGCACAGGGCAATATGGCTACACCTTC.

The V call is TRBV6-1, the J call TRBJ1-5; D is undetermined. The germline V and J ends were trimmed by 2 bases and 1 base, with 6 bases remaining between them. The CDR3 runs 14 residues. CDR1 is MNHNS and CDR2 is SASEGT in the germline V gene. The chain's CDR3 is CASSERYSNQPQHF. The DNA for the CDR3 is TGTGCCAGCAGTGAACGGTACAGCAATCAGCCCCAGCATTTT.

The chain uses TRBV19 and TRBJ1-3, with a tentative D call TRBD1 (6 bases). The CDR3 consists of 17 residues. In germline, CDR1 is LNHDA, CDR2 SQIVND (reference sequence). V was clipped by 5 bases and J by 0 bases, with 17 bases between them. The CDR3 spells CASSVPQGSNSGNTIYF. CDR3 coding DNA: TGTGCCAGTAGTGTCCCTCAGGGGTCGAACTCTGGAAACACCATATATTTT. Variable domain in full (rest from reference TRBV19 and TRBJ1-3): DGGITQSPKYLFRKEGQNVTLSCEQNLNHDAMYWYRQDPGQGLRLIYYSQIVNDFQKGDIAEGYSVSREKKESFPLTVTSAQKNPTAFYLCASSVPQGSNSGNTIYFGEGSWLTVV.

The V gene is TRBV5-1, the J gene TRBJ1-4; D gene ambiguous. Trimming pared 5 bases from V and 0 bases from J, leaving 14 bases between. The CDR3 contains 16 residues. Germline CDR1 SGHRS, CDR2 YFSETQ. CDR3 protein: CASRREGTATNEKLFF. The CDR3, as DNA: TGCGCCAGCAGGAGGGAGGGAACTGCAACTAATGAAAAACTGTTTTTT.

The J gene is TRBJ1-1, the V gene TRBV10-1; D unresolved. The CDR3 is made up of 13 amino acids. The ends were cut back, 2 bases at V and 9 bases at J, with 13 bases in the middle. Per the germline V gene, CDR1 is WNHNN and CDR2 is SYGVQD (reference sequence). The CDR3 protein is CASSEGTLSQAFF. CDR3 coding DNA: TGCGCCAGCAGTGAGGGTACATTATCCCAAGCTTTCTTT.

V and J are TRBV30 and TRBJ1-5; 11 positions agree with TRBD1. The germline V gene encodes CDR1 GTSNPN and CDR2 SVGIG (reference sequence). This CDR3 region has 16 residues. Trimming at V came to 3 bases and at J to 0 bases, leaving 4 bases not matched to a gene. The CDR3 DNA follows: TGTGCCTGGAGCCGGGACAGGGGGTTTAGCAATCAGCCCCAGCATTTT. Translation: CAWSRDRGFSNQPQHF.

The V gene is TRBV5-6, the J gene TRBJ1-5, with 9 bases that match TRBD1. The CDR3 contains 15 residues. The junction had 7 bases not matched to a gene; V was cut back by 4 bases and J by 5 bases. Looked up from germline, CDR1 is SGHDT and CDR2 is YYEEEE. The CDR3 spells CASSRKGTGYQPQHF. The CDR3 bases are TGTGCCAGCAGCCGGAAGGGGACAGGGTATCAGCCCCAGCATTTT. Full variable domain (missing parts from reference TRBV5-6 and TRBJ1-5): DAGVTQSPTHLIKTRGQQVTLRCSPKSGHDTVSWYQQALGQGPQFIFQYYEEEERQRGNFPDRFSGHQFPNYSSELNVNALLLGDSALYLCASSRKGTGYQPQHFGDGTRLSIL.

About this clone itself: Distinct nucleotide sequences in the sample also encode this CDR3. V is TRBV5-1 and J is TRBJ2-7; tentative D call: TRBD1 (6 bases). The V end lost 3 bases, the J end lost 1 base, and 11 bases lay between the germline ends. This CDR3 has 14 amino acids. Per germline, CDR1 SGHRS and CDR2 YFSETQ. CDR3 residues: CASSSQGYSYEQYF. For the CDR3, the DNA is TGCGCCAGCAGCTCACAGGGATATTCCTACGAGCAGTACTTC.

On this clone itself: The junction shows a germline mismatch at one end, possibly a read error. This sample includes further DNA sequences coding for the same CDR3. The gene calls are TRBV29-1 and TRBJ1-6, with 8 positions matching TRBD1. CDR3 length: 13 amino acids. The germline V gene has CDR1 SQVTM and CDR2 ANQGSEA. The CDR3 nucleotides are TGCAGCGTTAGGACAGGGTATAATTCCCCCCTCCACTTT. It yields the protein CSVRTGYNSPLHF. Complete variable domain (other parts from reference TRBV29-1 and TRBJ1-6): SAVISQKPSRDICQRGTSLTIQCQVDSQVTMMFWYRQQPGQSLTLIATANQGSEATYESGFVIDKFPISRPNLTFSTLTVSNMSPEDSSIYLCSVRTGYNSPLHFGNGTRLTVT.

This clone was detected only once. The chain carries TRBV28 and TRBJ1-4, with D hard to call. Germline V CDR1 and CDR2: MDHEN, SYDVKM. This CDR3 contains 15 residues. Trimming removed 6 bases from V and 3 bases from J, with 14 bases in between. The CDR3: CASSSHLRPNEKLFF. As DNA, the CDR3 is TGTGCCAGCAGCTCTCACTTGAGGCCTAATGAAAAACTGTTTTTT.

The rearrangement links TRBV6-5 to TRBJ1-1; the match to TRBD1 covers 9 bases. The junction had 7 bases not matched to a gene; V was cut back by 0 bases and J by 8 bases. The CDR3 has 15 residues. CDR1 and CDR2 from the germline V gene are MNHEY and SVGAGI. The CDR3 DNA reads as TGTGCCAGCAGTTACTCGATAAGCGGGACAGGGGAAGCTTTCTTT. Protein: CASSYSISGTGEAFF.

The V and J genes are TRBV7-9 and TRBJ2-7; 8 bases map to TRBD2. The J segment lost 6 bases and the V segment lost 5 bases, leaving 6 bases of the junction unmatched. Germline-derived CDR1 and CDR2 are SEHNR and FQNEAQ (reference sequence). The CDR3 is 13 amino acids. In DNA form, the CDR3 reads TGTGCCAGCAGCCTAAGACGGGGGGGCGAGCAGTACTTC. It translates to CASSLRRGGEQYF.

The V gene is TRBV2, the J gene TRBJ2-1, with D hard to call. V shed 8 bases and J shed 10 bases, with 9 bases lying between them. There are 10 residues in the CDR3. Germline-derived CDR1 and CDR2 are SNHLY and FYNNEI. CDR3 region: CASLRVEQFF. CDR3 DNA sequence: TGTGCCAGCCTCCGCGTGGAGCAGTTCTTC.

The J gene is TRBJ2-2, the V gene TRBV19, with 12 bases matching TRBD2. Trimming cost V 4 bases and J 6 bases; bases outside gene matches: 3. The CDR3 is 15 residues long. Germline V gene sequence: CDR1 LNHDA, CDR2 SQIVND (reference sequence). This chain's CDR3 is CASSTGLAGPGELFF. The DNA for the CDR3 is TGTGCCAGTAGTACCGGACTAGCGGGACCCGGGGAGCTGTTTTTT.

The V call is TRBV9, the J call TRBJ2-4; 7 nucleotides align to TRBD1. This CDR3 has 14 residues. V dropped 3 bases and J dropped 9; count of bases not matched to a gene: 9. CDR1 is SGDLS, CDR2 YYNGEE, per germline. The DNA of the CDR3 is TGTGCCAGCAGCGGACAGGGAAGCCACAGCATTCAGTACTTC. It translates to CASSGQGSHSIQYF. Looking up the rest from reference TRBV9 and TRBJ2-4 gives the full variable domain: DSGVTQTPKHLITATGQRVTLRCSPRSGDLSVYWYQQSLDQGLQFLIQYYNGEERAKGNILERFSAQQFPDLHSELNLSSLELGDSALYFCASSGQGSHSIQYFGAGTRLSVL.

V is TRBV5-1 and J is TRBJ1-1; TRBD1 aligns across 9 bases. The CDR3 runs 17 residues. The germline V gene encodes CDR1 SGHRS and CDR2 YFSETQ. With 0 bases clipped from V and 1 base from J, the junction kept 7 bases outside the gene matches. The CDR3 is CASSLAVGGQGNTEAFF. The CDR3 DNA follows: TGCGCCAGCAGCTTGGCGGTAGGGGGACAGGGGAACACTGAAGCTTTCTTT. The whole variable domain, filled in from reference TRBV5-1 and TRBJ1-1, reads KAGVTQTPRYLIKTRGQQVTLSCSPISGHRSVSWYQQTPGQGLQFLFEYFSETQRNKGNFPGRFSGRQFSNSRSEMNVSTLELGDSALYLCASSLAVGGQGNTEAFFGQGTRLTVV.

V gene TRBV10-3 combines with J gene TRBJ2-7, with TRBD2 as a possible D gene (6 bases). The germline CDR1 and CDR2 sequences are ENHRY and SYGVKD. V lost 6 bases and J 3 bases, leaving 12 bases between the germline ends. The CDR3 is made up of 13 amino acids. The CDR3 DNA reads TGTGCCATCAGCTATACGGACTACTACGAGCAGTACTTC. Amino acid sequence: CAISYTDYYEQYF.

The gene calls are TRBV5-1 and TRBJ1-6, with 7 bases lining up with TRBD1. CDR3 length: 15 residues. The V segment lost 0 bases and the J segment 8 bases; nucleotides outside the gene matches: 5. Germline loops: CDR1 SGHRS, CDR2 YFSETQ. The chain's CDR3 is CASSLEGAPDSPLHF. DNA for the CDR3: TGCGCCAGCAGCTTGGAGGGGGCCCCGGATTCACCCCTCCACTTT.

The rearrangement links TRBV19 to TRBJ2-5; 10 nucleotides agree with TRBD2. Trimming removed 4 bases from V and 4 bases from J; junction bases left unmatched: 12. The CDR3 spans 17 residues. Germline V gene lookup returns CDR1 LNHDA and CDR2 SQIVND (reference sequence). CDR3 nucleotides: TGTGCCAGTAGTACCCTCCTAGCGGGAGTGGGGCGAGAGACCCAGTACTTC. This sequence encodes CASSTLLAGVGRETQYF.

The V gene is TRBV5-4, the J gene TRBJ2-1; 10 bases agree with TRBD2. Looked up from germline, CDR1 is SGHNT and CDR2 is YYREEE (reference sequence). J was trimmed by 9 bases and V by 3 bases; bases with no gene match: 15. The CDR3 spans 17 residues. This chain's CDR3 is CASSSPTSGTSETEQFF. The CDR3 region has the DNA TGTGCCAGCAGCTCGCCGACCTCCGGGACTAGCGAGACTGAGCAGTTCTTC.

The rearrangement links TRBV5-1 to TRBJ2-7, with D possibly matching TRBD1 (6 bases). V was shortened by 4 bases and J by 0 bases, with 8 bases between the two germline ends. Germline values: CDR1 SGHRS, CDR2 YFSETQ. The CDR3 is made up of 13 amino acids. CDR3 DNA: TGCGCCAGCAGCCGGGACACCTCCTACGAGCAGTACTTC. Protein product: CASSRDTSYEQYF.

This CDR3 is CAISESELAGEVDTQYF. In nucleotides, the CDR3 is TGTGCCATCAGTGAGTCAGAGCTAGCGGGGGAGGTTGATACGCAGTATTTT. The chain joins TRBV10-3 to TRBJ2-3; 10 bases line up with TRBD2. J was trimmed by 6 bases and V by 0 bases; bases with no gene match: 9. Germline lookup yields CDR1 ENHRY and CDR2 SYGVKD. The CDR3 length is 17 residues.